Listed here are 28 T cell receptor beta chains from one sample, sequenced in a study of control samples from healthy donors and cancer patients. Assay: immunoSEQ multiplex PCR; the TCRdb copy retains only in-frame clones and omits some. Here the sample spans approximately 70,000 clones, just under 90% being singletons. Sequencing used PBMCs. Every receptor here comes from a man in his 60s with lung cancer.

The rearrangement joins TRBV6-1 to TRBJ1-5; D ambiguous. There are 17 residues in the CDR3. Germline CDR1 reads MNHNS; CDR2 reads SASEGT. The V end lost 4 bases, the J end lost 0 bases, and 16 bases lay between the germline ends. CDR3 residues: CASSVRQMTNSNQPQHF. CDR3 bases: TGTGCCAGCAGTGTTCGACAAATGACAAATAGCAATCAGCCCCAGCATTTT.

CDR3 loop: CASSLYTKETQYF. The CDR3 region has the DNA TGCGCCAGCAGCTTGTATACGAAAGAGACCCAGTACTTC. The J gene is TRBJ2-5, the V gene TRBV5-1; D not certain. The V gene's germline CDR1 is SGHRS and CDR2 YFSETQ. Deletions cut 1 base from V and 3 bases from J, with 7 bases between. This CDR3 region has 13 residues.

Remarks on this clone: The germline gene is not matched at one end of the junction; a read error may be the cause. V is TRBV12-3 or TRBV12-4 and J is TRBJ2-4; D gene unclear. CDR3 length: 12 residues. CDR3 DNA: TGTGCCAGCAGTTTAGTGGGCCTCTTCATGGTCTTC. Its protein is CASSLVGLFMVF.

V and J are TRBV10-1 and TRBJ1-1; unclear D gene. The CDR3 has 13 amino acids. The germline V and J ends were trimmed by 0 bases and 12 bases, with 14 bases remaining between them. Looked up from germline, CDR1 is WNHNN and CDR2 is SYGVQD (reference sequence). The CDR3 loop reads CASSESGRIRTFF. The CDR3 DNA follows: TGCGCCAGCAGTGAGTCGGGCAGGATTAGGACTTTCTTT.

The chain has TRBV3-1 (or the pseudogene TRBV3-2) and TRBJ1-2, with 7 bases lining up with TRBD1. The CDR3 loop spans 15 amino acids. Germline V gene sequence: CDR1 LGHDT, CDR2 YNNKEL (reference sequence). Trimming removed 4 bases from V and 10 bases from J; junction bases left unmatched: 15. CDR3 nucleotide sequence: TGTGCCAGCAGCCCTACCAAAAGACCGGGACAGTCCTACACCTTC. Protein sequence: CASSPTKRPGQSYTF.

This clone was recorded a few times. The chain recombines TRBV5-1 with TRBJ2-5, with 7 bases fitting TRBD2. Germline lookup yields CDR1 SGHRS and CDR2 YFSETQ. CDR3 length equals 14 residues. V gave up 0 bases and J gave up 1 base; unmatched junction bases: 0. The chain's CDR3 is CASSLAGGQETQYF. The CDR3 DNA sequence: TGCGCCAGCAGCTTGGCGGGGGGCCAAGAGACCCAGTACTTC.

J is TRBJ2-5 and V is TRBV10-1; 7 bases are shared with TRBD1. The CDR3 is 14 amino acids. V was clipped by 6 bases and J by 4 bases; unmatched bases: 8. The germline CDR1 and CDR2 sequences are WNHNN and SYGVQD (reference sequence). DNA for the CDR3: TGCGCCAGCAGCTCGGGACAGCTTGGAGAGACCCAGTACTTC. This encodes CASSSGQLGETQYF.

The J gene is TRBJ1-2, the V gene TRBV6-5, with 7 bases that match TRBD1. The germline CDR1 and CDR2 sequences are MNHEY and SVGAGI. CDR3 length equals 16 residues. V shed 1 base and J 4 bases; nucleotides not matched to a gene: 9. In DNA form, the CDR3 reads TGTGCCAGCAGTTACTATTCAGGGGGGTATGGCTATGGCTACACCTTC. It codes for CASSYYSGGYGYGYTF.

This clone turned up a few times. The genes are TRBV30 and TRBJ2-1, with a weak D call TRBD1 (5 bases). The V end was cut by 4 bases, the J end by 3 bases, with 19 bases between. Germline loops: CDR1 GTSNPN, CDR2 SVGIG (reference sequence). This CDR3 region has 16 residues. The CDR3 coding sequence is TGTGCCTGGAAAAGATGGGGCGGCCAGCTCTACAATGAGCAGTTCTTC. It codes for CAWKRWGGQLYNEQFF.

The V call is TRBV5-1, the J call TRBJ2-1; D might be TRBD1 (6 bases). The V end was cut by 0 bases, the J end by 3 bases, with 10 bases between. The CDR3 has 15 amino acids. The V gene's germline CDR1 is SGHRS and CDR2 YFSETQ. CDR3 loop: CASSLGDTGYNEQFF. The CDR3 DNA is TGCGCCAGCAGCTTGGGGGACACCGGCTACAATGAGCAGTTCTTC.

The rearrangement joins TRBV5-8 to TRBJ2-1; the match to TRBD2 covers 8 bases. This CDR3 is built from 15 residues. Germline CDR1 reads SGHTS; CDR2 reads YDEGEE. The V segment lost 0 bases and the J segment 3 bases; nucleotides outside the gene matches: 2. The CDR3 nucleotides read TGTGCCAGCAGCTTGGCCGGGGGGGACTACAATGAGCAGTTCTTC. Amino acid sequence: CASSLAGGDYNEQFF.

CDR3 residues: CASRLDRSSNTEAFF. In DNA, the CDR3 is TGCGCCAGCAGGCTCGACAGGTCCTCGAACACTGAAGCTTTCTTT. The chain recombines TRBV10-1 with TRBJ1-1, with D perhaps matching TRBD1 (6 bases). V lost 6 bases, J lost 1 base, and 15 bases lay in between. The CDR3 totals 15 residues. CDR1 and CDR2 (germline): WNHNN, SYGVQD (reference sequence).

This clone was counted a few times. The chain couples TRBV9 to TRBJ1-4; 10 bases line up with TRBD1. The J segment lost 10 bases and the V segment lost 4 bases, leaving 7 bases of the junction unmatched. CDR1 and CDR2 from the germline V gene are SGDLS and YYNGEE. CDR3 length: 14 residues. In DNA, the CDR3 is TGTGCCAGCAGCCCCAGACAGGGGGCGGGAAAACTGTTTTTT. The encoded protein is CASSPRQGAGKLFF.

The gene calls are TRBV6-5 and TRBJ1-4; 7 bases map to TRBD1. Germline V gene lookup returns CDR1 MNHEY and CDR2 SVGAGI. The CDR3 loop spans 14 amino acids. J gave up 8 bases and V 5 bases, and 8 bases lay outside the gene matches. As DNA, the CDR3 is TGTGCCAGCAGTCTTAGGGGGCCATGGGAAAAACTGTTTTTT. Encoded protein: CASSLRGPWEKLFF.

V usage is TRBV11-2 and J usage is TRBJ1-2; the D is unclear. The ends were cut back, 2 bases at V and 4 bases at J, with 11 bases in the middle. Germline V gene sequence: CDR1 SGHAT, CDR2 FQNNGV. This CDR3 comprises 14 residues. CDR3 in amino acids: CASSLQTGSYGYTF. The CDR3, as DNA: TGTGCCAGCAGCTTACAGACGGGCTCCTATGGCTACACCTTC.

The chain uses TRBV18 and TRBJ1-2; D remains unclear. V gave up 3 bases and J gave up 6 bases, with 17 bases separating them. Germline values: CDR1 KGHSH, CDR2 LQKENI. The CDR3 is 15 amino acids. In nucleotides, the CDR3 is TGTGCCAGCTCACCTCCTAACGGTCATAGGGATGGCTACACCTTC. It codes for CASSPPNGHRDGYTF.

This chain connects TRBV6-6 to TRBJ2-5, with D perhaps given as TRBD1 or TRBD2 (5 bases each). Germline V CDR1 and CDR2: MNHNY, SVGAGI (reference sequence). V was shortened by 6 bases and J by 8 bases, with 16 bases between the two germline ends. The CDR3 runs 13 residues. In nucleotides, the CDR3 is TGTGCCAGCAGCCGGGGCCAACCTCAAACCCAGTACTTC. It encodes CASSRGQPQTQYF.

The chain uses TRBV7-2 and TRBJ1-1; 9 nucleotides match TRBD1. CDR3 length: 13 residues. V dropped 5 bases and J dropped 4; count of bases not matched to a gene: 2. Germline-derived CDR1 and CDR2 are SGHTA and FQGNSA. CDR3 nucleotide sequence: TGTGCCAGCAGCACGACAGGGGGCACTGAAGCTTTCTTT. It encodes CASSTTGGTEAFF.

The chain combines TRBV2 with TRBJ1-4; D possibly corresponds to TRBD1 (5 bases). CDR1 SNHLY and CDR2 FYNNEI come from the germline V gene. The CDR3 spans 13 residues. With 7 bases removed from V and 4 bases from J, the gap between germline ends came to 10 bases. For the CDR3, the DNA is TGTGCCAGCAATCGGGACCGTAATGAAAAACTGTTTTTT. Encoded protein: CASNRDRNEKLFF. Full variable domain (remainder filled in from reference TRBV2 and TRBJ1-4): EPEVTQTPSHQVTQMGQEVILRCVPISNHLYFYWYRQILGQKVEFLVSFYNNEISEKSEIFDDQFSVERPDGSNFTLKIRSTKLEDSAMYFCASNRDRNEKLFFGSGTQLSVL.

J is TRBJ2-5 and V is TRBV5-1; D is tentatively TRBD1 or TRBD2 (5 bases each). The germline CDR1 and CDR2 sequences are SGHRS and YFSETQ. V shed 0 bases and J shed 1 base, with 10 bases lying between them. The CDR3 length is 15 residues. CDR3 in DNA: TGCGCCAGCAGCTTGGCGGGGCAGGCCCAAGAGACCCAGTACTTC. Its protein is CASSLAGQAQETQYF.

This CDR3 reads CASSELGQGAKQYV. CDR3 bases: TGTGCCAGCAGTGAATTGGGACAGGGGGCGAAGCAGTACGTC. The V gene is TRBV25-1, the J gene TRBJ2-7, with 12 bases that match TRBD1. The CDR3 is made up of 14 amino acids. Germline assignment: CDR1 MGHDK and CDR2 SYGVNS. With V trimmed by 1 base and J by 8 bases, 3 bases remained unmatched.

The DNA for the CDR3 is TGTGCCAGCAGTGGACTAGCGGGGGGGCCAGATACGCAGTATTTT. Encoded protein: CASSGLAGGPDTQYF. The chain joins TRBV6-4 to TRBJ2-3; 14 bases are shared with TRBD2. The CDR3 has 15 amino acids. The V gene end was trimmed by 4 bases and the J gene end by 4 bases; junction bases not matched to a gene: 1. The germline V gene has CDR1 MRHNA and CDR2 SNTAGT.

The chain has TRBV27 and TRBJ1-1; unclear D gene. Trimming took 7 bases from V and 0 from J, leaving 9 bases between them. The germline V gene encodes CDR1 MNHEY and CDR2 SMNVEV (reference sequence). This CDR3 is built from 13 residues. CDR3 DNA sequence: TGTGCCAGCAAACCCGACCTGAACACTGAAGCTTTCTTT. It yields the protein CASKPDLNTEAFF.

In this sample, this clone turned up once. CDR3 protein: CASTNRGGQNNSPLHF. The CDR3 nucleotides read TGTGCCAGCACCAACCGAGGGGGACAAAATAATTCACCCCTCCACTTT. The chain recombines TRBV2 with TRBJ1-6, with D tentatively TRBD1 (6 bases). CDR1 and CDR2 (germline): SNHLY, FYNNEI. CDR3 length: 16 amino acids. Trimming removed 7 bases from V and 5 bases from J, with 18 bases in between.

The V and J genes are TRBV2 and TRBJ1-1; unclear D gene. The CDR3 has 13 residues. Per the germline V gene, CDR1 is SNHLY and CDR2 is FYNNEI. Trimming removed 8 bases at V and 4 bases at J, with 14 bases between. The CDR3 spells CASSGMEGTEAFF. In DNA, the CDR3 is TGTGCCAGCTCCGGGATGGAGGGCACTGAAGCTTTCTTT. The full variable domain, in which reference TRBV2 and TRBJ1-1 provide the parts outside the CDR3, is EPEVTQTPSHQVTQMGQEVILRCVPISNHLYFYWYRQILGQKVEFLVSFYNNEISEKSEIFDDQFSVERPDGSNFTLKIRSTKLEDSAMYFCASSGMEGTEAFFGQGTRLTVV.

The chain links TRBV10-3 to TRBJ1-2, with a weak D call TRBD1 (6 bases). Trimming stripped 10 bases from V and 4 bases from J, with 16 bases between. This CDR3 comprises 13 residues. CDR1 and CDR2 from the germline V gene are ENHRY and SYGVKD. In DNA form, the CDR3 reads TGTGCCACCTCGGGGGGCTTGGTCTATGGCTACACCTTC. Translating it yields CATSGGLVYGYTF.

The chain employs TRBV5-6 and TRBJ2-3; 11 positions agree with TRBD2. V trimming: 0 bases; J trimming: 0 bases; junction bases outside the gene matches: 3. This CDR3 region has 17 residues. Per the germline V gene, CDR1 is SGHDT and CDR2 is YYEEEE. CDR3: CASSLVGTSGSTDTQYF. The CDR3 DNA is TGTGCCAGCAGCTTGGTAGGGACTAGCGGTAGCACAGATACGCAGTATTTT.

CDR3 DNA sequence: TGCGCCAGCAGCTTGAGACAGGTGAACACTGAAGCTTTCTTT. As protein: CASSLRQVNTEAFF. The rearrangement links TRBV5-1 to TRBJ1-1; possible D gene TRBD1, 6 bases. Trimming removed 1 base at V and 0 bases at J, with 7 bases between. Germline CDR1 is SGHRS and CDR2 is YFSETQ. The CDR3 contains 14 residues.